This T cell receptor beta chain was identified during a study of cytomegalovirus exposure and HLA in healthy donors. Study findings and constraints: It was reported that the classifier diagnosed cytomegalovirus status with high specificity and sensitivity in both the original and validation cohorts. Per a later analysis, HLA-associated TCR beta chains showed more clonal expansion than other, equally common TCR beta chains. Differences between HLA loci emerged in a later analysis of TCR association rates, with DRB1 most and HLA-C fewest. Roughly uniform sequencing depth across donors was assumed, possibly incorrectly.

Primers included in the PCR were 60 Vbeta and 13 Jbeta primers. The assay was immunoSEQ multiplex PCR, and TCRdb's table has in-frame clones only and misses some. The top ten clones hold roughly 2% of a sample with 220,000 or so clones, about 70% of them seen once. The germline gives CDR1 SGDLS, CDR2 YYNGEE. The germline V and J ends were trimmed by 3 bases and 4 bases, with 17 bases remaining between them. This CDR3 is 16 amino acids long. Comment on this clone: The antigen remains unidentified.

Input material: PBMCs. This chain links TRBV9 with TRBJ2-1; D possibly corresponds to TRBD2 (8 bases). The clonotype was recovered from a woman in her thirties in good health and CMV-seronegative. The CDR3 here is CASSAIAGQTYNEQFF. CDR3 sequence (DNA): TGTGCCAGCAGCGCCATAGCGGGACAGACTTACAATGAGCAGTTCTTC.